This T cell receptor beta chain was retrieved from a study of blood T cells in healthy people across ages. Germline V gene data show CDR1 as SGHTA and CDR2 as FQGNSA. With 4 bases clipped from V and 2 bases from J, the junction kept 9 bases outside the gene matches. This CDR3 comprises 19 residues. PCR was performed a second time for 7 to 11 cycles using a sample-barcoded 5' primer and a J-beta primer mix. A template-switch adaptor that had 12 random nucleotides put a tag on each cDNA molecule. TCRdb processed the 5' RACE reads anew with MiXCR; each CDR3 protein has one entry. The data contain some 1,800,000 distinct CDR3 sequences, 30% to 40% of them singletons.

The V gene is TRBV7-2, the J gene TRBJ2-6; 12 nucleotides align to TRBD1. The sequenced sample consisted of blood. The source of this sequence is a human donor in good health. CDR3 loop: CASSSPRGQGAPGANVLTF. As DNA, the CDR3 is TGTGCCAGCAGCTCCCCTCGGGGACAGGGGGCTCCTGGGGCCAACGTCCTGACTTTC.